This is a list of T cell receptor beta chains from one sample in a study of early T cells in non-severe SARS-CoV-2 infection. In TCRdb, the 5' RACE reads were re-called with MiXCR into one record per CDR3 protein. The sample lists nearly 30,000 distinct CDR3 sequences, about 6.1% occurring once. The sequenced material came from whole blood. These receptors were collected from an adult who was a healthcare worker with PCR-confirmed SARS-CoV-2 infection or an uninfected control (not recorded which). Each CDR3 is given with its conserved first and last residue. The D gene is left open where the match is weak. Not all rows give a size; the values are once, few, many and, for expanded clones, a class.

CDR3: CASSEDRTGKPQHF; DNA: TGTGCCAGCAGTGAAGACAGAACGGGCAAGCCCCAGCATTTT; V: TRBV6-1; J: TRBJ1-5; D: .; size: medium-sized; length: 14
CDR3: CASSPVRGVTDTQYF; DNA: TGTGCCAGCTCACCGGTACGGGGGGTCACAGATACGCAGTATTTT; V: TRBV18; J: TRBJ2-3; D: TRBD2; size: .; length: 15
CDR3: CSAPTPGIEETQYF; DNA: TGCAGTGCTCCCACCCCAGGGATCGAAGAGACCCAGTACTTC; V: TRBV20-1; J: TRBJ2-5; D: .; size: many; length: 14
CDR3: CASSSNYPGGRYQPQHF; DNA: TGTGCCAGCAGCTCGAACTACCCAGGGGGTCGGTATCAGCCCCAGCATTTT; V: TRBV5-5; J: TRBJ1-5; D: TRBD1; size: many; length: 17
CDR3: CASSYRAAANTEAFF; DNA: TGTGCCAGCAGTTACCGGGCGGCAGCTAACACTGAAGCTTTCTTT; V: TRBV6-2/TRBV6-3; J: TRBJ1-1; D: .; size: many; length: 15
CDR3: CASSVSAGGADTQYF; DNA: TGTGCCAGCAGCGTCTCCGCCGGGGGGGCAGATACGCAGTATTTT; V: TRBV7-6; J: TRBJ2-3; D: TRBD2; size: many; length: 15
CDR3: CASTKGFGTDTQYF; DNA: TGTGCCAGCACTAAGGGATTCGGCACAGATACGCAGTATTTT; V: TRBV9; J: TRBJ2-3; D: .; size: many; length: 14
CDR3: CASSPGTRREQYF; DNA: TGTGCCAGCAGCCCAGGGACGCGAAGGGAGCAGTACTTC; V: TRBV7-2; J: TRBJ2-7; D: .; size: many; length: 13
CDR3: CASSRTGAGFNEQYF; DNA: TGTGCCAGCAGCCGGACCGGCGCGGGGTTCAACGAGCAGTACTTC; V: TRBV11-3; J: TRBJ2-7; D: .; size: many; length: 15
CDR3: CSVDRGGFTAFF; DNA: TGCAGCGTTGACAGGGGAGGTTTCACGGCTTTCTTT; V: TRBV29-1; J: TRBJ1-1; D: .; size: .; length: 12
CDR3: CASSSRAETQYF; DNA: TGTGCCAGCAGCTCCCGCGCGGAGACCCAGTACTTC; V: TRBV7-6; J: TRBJ2-5; D: .; size: few; length: 12
CDR3: CSARQRISTDTQYF; DNA: TGCAGTGCTCGACAACGCATTAGCACAGATACGCAGTATTTT; V: TRBV20-1; J: TRBJ2-3; D: .; size: few; length: 14
CDR3: CASSLTGEEQFF; DNA: TGTGCCAGCAGTCTGACTGGCGAAGAGCAGTTCTTC; V: TRBV7-3; J: TRBJ2-1; D: .; size: many; length: 12
CDR3: CASSDPGRGLNEQFF; DNA: TGTGCCAGCAGTGACCCGGGCAGGGGCCTCAATGAGCAGTTCTTC; V: TRBV6-4; J: TRBJ2-1; D: .; size: many; length: 15
CDR3: CSVRGLAGVGGDTQYF; DNA: TGCAGCGTGCGAGGACTAGCGGGGGTCGGGGGCGATACGCAGTATTTT; V: TRBV29-1; J: TRBJ2-3; D: TRBD2; size: many; length: 16
CDR3: CASSHPTGRSPLHF; DNA: TGTGCCAGCAGCCATCCGACAGGTCGTTCACCCCTCCACTTT; V: TRBV7-2; J: TRBJ1-6; D: .; size: many; length: 14
CDR3: CASSTQGASEQFF; DNA: TGTGCCAGCTCAACTCAGGGGGCTAGTGAGCAGTTCTTC; V: TRBV18; J: TRBJ2-1; D: TRBD1; size: many; length: 13
CDR3: CASSPWVRSGGADTQYF; DNA: TGTGCCAGCAGCCCTTGGGTGCGGAGCGGGGGGGCTGATACGCAGTATTTT; V: TRBV12-3/TRBV12-4; J: TRBJ2-3; D: TRBD2; size: few; length: 17
CDR3: CASSLLGSYNNEQFF; DNA: TGCGCCAGCAGCCTTCTGGGTTCCTACAACAATGAGCAGTTCTTC; V: TRBV4-3; J: TRBJ2-1; D: .; size: few; length: 15